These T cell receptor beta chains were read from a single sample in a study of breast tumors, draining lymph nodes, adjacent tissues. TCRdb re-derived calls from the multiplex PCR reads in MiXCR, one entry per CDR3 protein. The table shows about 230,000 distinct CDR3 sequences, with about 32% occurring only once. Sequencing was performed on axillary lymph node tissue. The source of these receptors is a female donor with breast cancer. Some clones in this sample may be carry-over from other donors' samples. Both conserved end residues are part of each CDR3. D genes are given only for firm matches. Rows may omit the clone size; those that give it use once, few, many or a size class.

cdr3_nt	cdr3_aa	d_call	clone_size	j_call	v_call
TGTGCCAGCACCCGGACTAGCGGGAGGGATACTAGGACAGATACGCAGTATTTT	CASTRTSGRDTRTDTQYF	TRBD2	many	TRBJ2-3	TRBV5-5
TGTGCCAGTAGTATCCGGACAGGGGGTTATGGCTACACCTTC	CASSIRTGGYGYTF	TRBD1	many	TRBJ1-2	TRBV19
TGTGCCTGGAGTCCCGGGACAGGGGCTTCGAACACCATATATTTT	CAWSPGTGASNTIYF	TRBD1	many	TRBJ1-3	TRBV30
TGTGCCAGCAGTTTAGGTCAGGGTTATCGGCAGCCCCAGCATTTT	CASSLGQGYRQPQHF	NA	NA	TRBJ1-5	TRBV28
TGTGCCAGCAGCTTGCAGCTAGCGGGAGATGGGACCCAGTACTTC	CASSLQLAGDGTQYF	TRBD2	many	TRBJ2-5	TRBV5-8
TGTGCCAGCAGCCAAACCCGCCGGGACAGGGCATACGAGCAGTGCTTC	CASSQTRRDRAYEQCF	TRBD1	NA	TRBJ2-7	TRBV6-2/TRBV6-3
NA	CASSFTSVPSGRTDTQYF	NA	many	TRBJ2-3	TRBV7-9
TGTGCCAGCAGCTCTTTAGCATCGGGTCGGGGGCTCTACGAGCAGTACTTC	CASSSLASGRGLYEQYF	NA	many	TRBJ2-7	TRBV11-2
TGTGCCATCAGTGACGGCAGGGGGCTCACTAGCGGGACGGAGACCCAGTACTTC	CAISDGRGLTSGTETQYF	TRBD2	many	TRBJ2-5	TRBV10-3
TGCAGCGTAGGCGGGAGCCCTAACACCGGGGAGCTGTTTTTT	CSVGGSPNTGELFF	TRBD2	once	TRBJ2-2	TRBV29-1
TGTGCCACCAGTGGAACAGGGGTTGGCGAGCAGTACTTC	CATSGTGVGEQYF	TRBD1	many	TRBJ2-7	TRBV24-1
TGCAGCGTTGGGGGGGTAAACACCGGGGAGCTGTTTTTT	CSVGGVNTGELFF	NA	many	TRBJ2-2	TRBV29-1
TGTGCCAGCAGCTTATCGGGACAGCAGACGCAGTATTTT	CASSLSGQQTQYF	TRBD1	NA	TRBJ2-3	TRBV7-3
TGTGCCAGCAGTCATAGCGGGAGGCAAAAAAATGAGCAGTTCTTC	CASSHSGRQKNEQFF	TRBD2	few	TRBJ2-1	TRBV6-5
TGCAGTGCTCCCTCCCTTATAGAGACCCAGTACTTC	CSAPSLIETQYF	NA	many	TRBJ2-5	TRBV20-1
TGTGCCAGCTACACTCAGGATAGGACTGCCAATGAGCAGTTCTTC	CASYTQDRTANEQFF	NA	few	TRBJ2-1	TRBV27
TGTGCCAGCAGACCTTCACTAGCGGGAGCGCGAGCGGCCCAGTACTTC	CASRPSLAGARAAQYF	TRBD2	few	TRBJ2-5	TRBV4-2
TGTGCCAGCAGCTTAGGAACGGTAGCCGGGGAGACCCAGTACTTC	CASSLGTVAGETQYF	NA	many	TRBJ2-5	TRBV11-2
TGTGCCAGCAGTTATGGGTTTAACTATGGCTACACCTTC	CASSYGFNYGYTF	NA	many	TRBJ1-2	TRBV6-5
TGTGCCGGCAGTGAAGATGCGTGGGGGTATGGGGCTGAAGCTTTCTTT	CAGSEDAWGYGAEAFF	NA	NA	TRBJ1-1	TRBV6-1
TGTGCCAGCAGCAAACGGACTAGTGACAATGAGCAGTTCTTC	CASSKRTSDNEQFF	TRBD2	many	TRBJ2-1	TRBV7-9
TGTGCCAGCAGCGTATCCCGCGACAGCACCGGGGAGCTGTTTTTT	CASSVSRDSTGELFF	NA	once	TRBJ2-2	TRBV9
TGCAGTGCTATCAGGGCGAGGGGAAGCTCCTACGAGCAGTACTTC	CSAIRARGSSYEQYF	NA	many	TRBJ2-7	TRBV20-1
TGTGCCAGCAGCCAAGAGGACCCTGAGTATAATTCACCCCTCCACTTT	CASSQEDPEYNSPLHF	NA	many	TRBJ1-6	TRBV4-2
TGTGCCAGCAGTTACTCGGCCGGGACAGGGGTCGATCTTAATGGCTACACCTTC	CASSYSAGTGVDLNGYTF	TRBD1	many	TRBJ1-2	TRBV6-6
TGTGCCAGCGTGGGGACTAGTAGCACAGATACGCAGTATTTT	CASVGTSSTDTQYF	TRBD2	NA	TRBJ2-3	TRBV3-1
TGCAGTGCTAAGCCGTTTGGGAACAGGGCGAACACTGAAGCTTTCTTT	CSAKPFGNRANTEAFF	NA	few	TRBJ1-1	TRBV20-1
TGCGCCAGCAGCTTGTGGGGCGGGACTCTCAATGAGCAGTTCTTC	CASSLWGGTLNEQFF	NA	many	TRBJ2-1	TRBV5-1
TGTGCCAGCAGTTTAGGGGGTGGTCAGGGGAGCTCACCCCTCCACTTT	CASSLGGGQGSSPLHF	NA	NA	TRBJ1-6	TRBV12-3/TRBV12-4
TGCAGCGTTGGGATGGCCAATGAGCAGTTCTTC	CSVGMANEQFF	NA	many	TRBJ2-1	TRBV29-1
TGTGCCAGCAGCCAAAGGACAGGGACCTCCTACGAGCAGTACTTC	CASSQRTGTSYEQYF	TRBD1	many	TRBJ2-7	TRBV4-2
TGCGCCAGCAGCTTGGACGGTAGGGCTGGGGCCAACGTCCTGACTTTC	CASSLDGRAGANVLTF	NA	many	TRBJ2-6	TRBV5-1
TGTGCCAGCAGCACCCCGGGGGGGGCGCGCTCTGACTATGGCTACACCTTC	CASSTPGGARSDYGYTF	NA	many	TRBJ1-2	TRBV11-3
TGCAGCGTTGGGGGAGAGAGCAATGAGCAGTTCTTC	CSVGGESNEQFF	NA	many	TRBJ2-1	TRBV29-1
TGCAGTGCTAGAGACCGGGACAGGCGGGGTCCGGATGAAAAACTGTTTTTT	CSARDRDRRGPDEKLFF	TRBD1	NA	TRBJ1-4	TRBV20-1
TGTGCCAGCTTACAGGGGGCCGACGAGCAGTACTTC	CASLQGADEQYF	TRBD1	many	TRBJ2-7	TRBV2
TGTGCCAGCACACGTCGCCGGGACCTCACCGGGGAGCTGTTTTTT	CASTRRRDLTGELFF	NA	many	TRBJ2-2	TRBV6-5
TGCGCCAGCAGCTTGGTTGGACAGCAACACGGGGGGGAGCAGTACTTC	CASSLVGQQHGGEQYF	NA	many	TRBJ2-7	TRBV5-1
TGTGCCTGGAGCCCGCGTTGGCGGGAGTACGAGCAGTACTTC	CAWSPRWREYEQYF	TRBD2	many	TRBJ2-7	TRBV30
TGCAGTGCTAGAGATGTGTCCGGCTACACCTTC	CSARDVSGYTF	NA	NA	TRBJ1-2	TRBV20-1
TGTGCCAGCAGTGGGACTAGCGGGACGAAAGAGACCCAGTACTTC	CASSGTSGTKETQYF	TRBD2	NA	TRBJ2-5	TRBV6-2/TRBV6-3
TGCAGTGCTAGGAAGGAGTTTTACGAGCAGTACTTC	CSARKEFYEQYF	NA	NA	TRBJ2-7	TRBV20-1
TGTGCCAGCAGCCCGGGACGTCCCAGCGGTAACTATGGCTACACCTTC	CASSPGRPSGNYGYTF	NA	many	TRBJ1-2	TRBV5-8
TGTGCCAGCACGATTGGAGGACAGGGCGGGCTGTTTTTT	CASTIGGQGGLFF	TRBD1	NA	TRBJ1-4	TRBV2
TGCGCCAGCAGCTCGACAGGGAGAGGGGGAAACATTCAGTACTTC	CASSSTGRGGNIQYF	TRBD1	many	TRBJ2-4	TRBV5-1
TGTGCCAGCGGGGGGGGTGATTCCCCGACAGATACGCAGTATTTT	CASGGGDSPTDTQYF	TRBD2	few	TRBJ2-3	TRBV27
TGTGCCAGCAGTTTAGTTACGGGAGGCAATCAGCCCCAGCATTTT	CASSLVTGGNQPQHF	NA	many	TRBJ1-5	TRBV12-3/TRBV12-4
TGTGCCAGCAGCTTAAGTGGCTTACCGGGGACCGGGGAGCTGTTTTTT	CASSLSGLPGTGELFF	NA	many	TRBJ2-2	TRBV7-8
TGTGCCACCAGTGATTTATCCAATCAGCCCCAGCATTTT	CATSDLSNQPQHF	NA	many	TRBJ1-5	TRBV24-1
TGTGCCAGCAGCTTATTGACTAGCGAGTACAATGAGCAGTTCTTC	CASSLLTSEYNEQFF	TRBD2	many	TRBJ2-1	TRBV7-2
TGTGCCAGCAGCAGACAGGGGATTCGGAACTATGGCTACACCTTC	CASSRQGIRNYGYTF	TRBD1	many	TRBJ1-2	TRBV6-5
TGCGCCAGCGGACGGACTAGCGGCAATGAGCAGTTCTTC	CASGRTSGNEQFF	TRBD2	many	TRBJ2-1	TRBV5-1
TGTGCCAGCAGCTTACGACCCACAGGTCTAACTAATGAAAAACTGTTTTTT	CASSLRPTGLTNEKLFF	NA	NA	TRBJ1-4	TRBV7-2
TGTGCCAGCAGCTTACGGCTAGCGGAGAGCTCCTACAATGAGCAGTTCTTC	CASSLRLAESSYNEQFF	TRBD2	many	TRBJ2-1	TRBV7-6
TGTGCCAGCAGCTCACAGCGGGAGCGTTATAATTCACCCCTCCACTTT	CASSSQRERYNSPLHF	NA	NA	TRBJ1-6	TRBV2
TGTGCCAGCAGTTTGTTAGGTTCGGCCGGCTACACCTTC	CASSLLGSAGYTF	NA	few	TRBJ1-2	TRBV28
TGTGCTAGTGGTGCGGGAAACTATGGCTACACCTTC	CASGAGNYGYTF	NA	many	TRBJ1-2	TRBV12-5